One and the same sample provided the 30 T cell receptor beta chains below, sequenced in a study of T cells in Graves' hyperthyroidism and ophthalmopathy. Amplified TCR beta CDR3 regions derived from RNA transcripts. HTBI primers were used for first-round RT-PCR of the TCR CDR3. TCRdb called the multiplex PCR reads again in MiXCR, with one record for every CDR3 protein. The sample carries roughly 240,000 distinct CDR3 sequences, around 25% recorded once. The source material was blood. The source is a woman between 35 and 50 years old with Graves' ophthalmopathy.

This clonotype was detected ten times or more. For the CDR3, the DNA is TGTGCCAGTCAACCGGATAATCAGCCCCAGCATTTT. It specifies CASQPDNQPQHF. The chain has TRBV28 and TRBJ1-5, with no clear D. Trimming left V 9 bases short and J 4 bases short, with 10 bases between. The length of the CDR3 is 12 residues. Germline CDR1 and CDR2: MDHEN and SYDVKM.

The chain is built from TRBV29-1 and TRBJ2-5, with D uncertain. The CDR3 spans 13 residues. Germline V gene lookup returns CDR1 SQVTM and CDR2 ANQGSEA. V was cut by 4 bases and J by 6 bases, with 15 bases left in between. CDR3 sequence: CSVATRISKTQYF. The CDR3 DNA is TGCAGCGTTGCGACCAGGATATCGAAGACCCAGTACTTC.

This rearrangement joins TRBV12-3 or TRBV12-4 to TRBJ1-1; 10 nucleotides line up with TRBD1. The CDR3 extends over 16 amino acids. Trimming took 6 bases from V and 5 from J; bases not matched to a gene: 12. This chain's CDR3 is CASRRPTRTGGTEAFF. As DNA, the CDR3 is TGTGCCAGCAGGCGTCCTACCAGGACAGGGGGGACTGAAGCTTTCTTT.

This chain uses TRBV12-3 or TRBV12-4 with TRBJ2-5; TRBD1 matches at 9 bases. V trimming: 5 bases; J trimming: 1 base; junction bases outside the gene matches: 5. The CDR3 is 15 residues long. CDR3 in amino acids: CASSGGQGTQETQYF. In nucleotides, the CDR3 is TGTGCCAGCAGTGGCGGACAGGGGACCCAAGAGACCCAGTACTTC.

This clonotype has a single count. V usage is TRBV6-5 and J usage is TRBJ2-5; D call uncertain. CDR3 length: 14 residues. Trimming cost V 3 bases and J 5 bases, with 13 bases left between them. The V gene's germline CDR1 is MNHEY and CDR2 SVGAGI. The CDR3 DNA sequence: TGTGCCAGCAGTTATAGGGTGACAATGGAGACCCAGTACTTC. Encoded protein: CASSYRVTMETQYF.

CDR3 sequence reads: CATRRAGVPDTQYF. The CDR3 region has the DNA TGTGCCACCAGACGGGCGGGAGTCCCAGATACGCAGTATTTT. The chain has TRBV24-1 and TRBJ2-3; 7 bases agree with TRBD2. This CDR3 is 14 amino acids long. The ends lost 7 bases at V and 4 bases at J; junction bases unmatched: 7. Germline CDR1 KGHDR, CDR2 SFDVKD.

The CDR3 DNA reads TGTGCCACCAGGGCAACCGGGACGGGGAACACTGAAGCTTTCTTT. Translating it yields CATRATGTGNTEAFF. The chain has TRBV24-1 and TRBJ1-1; D may be TRBD1 (5 bases). This CDR3 spans 15 amino acids. V lost 7 bases and J 1 base, leaving 15 bases between the germline ends. The V gene's germline CDR1 is KGHDR and CDR2 SFDVKD.

This clonotype was picked up many times. The chain combines TRBV12-3 or TRBV12-4 with TRBJ2-7; D is perhaps TRBD1 or TRBD2 (5 bases each). The CDR3 loop spans 14 amino acids. Trimming pared 7 bases from V and 1 base from J, leaving 14 bases between. As DNA, the CDR3 is TGTGCCAGCATCCCCGGGACGGGTTCCTACGAGCAGTACTTC. It is translated as CASIPGTGSYEQYF.

In this sample, this clonotype turned up many times. CDR3 region: CSAPSGRLDYEQYF. DNA of the CDR3: TGCAGTGCACCTAGCGGGAGGCTTGACTACGAGCAGTACTTC. This sequence joins TRBV20-1 and TRBJ2-7; the match to TRBD2 covers 11 bases. Looked up from germline, CDR1 is DFQATT and CDR2 is SNEGSKA (reference sequence). Trimming took 6 bases from V and 3 from J; bases not matched to a gene: 7. This CDR3 spans 14 amino acids.

The sample holds a few counts of this clonotype. This chain connects TRBV3-1 to TRBJ1-1, with D perhaps matching TRBD1 (5 bases). V gave up 1 base and J gave up 5 bases, with 11 bases separating them. The CDR3 is made up of 14 amino acids. Germline values: CDR1 LGHDT, CDR2 YNNKEL (reference sequence). The CDR3 DNA is TGTGCCAGCAGCCAAGTGAATGGGGGGACTGAAGCTTTCTTT. As protein: CASSQVNGGTEAFF. Supplemented by reference TRBV3-1 and TRBJ1-1, the full variable domain reads DTAVSQTPKYLVTQMGNDKSIKCEQNLGHDTMYWYKQDSKKFLKIMFSYNNKELIINETVPNRFSPKSPDKAHLNLHINSLELGDSAVYFCASSQVNGGTEAFFGQGTRLTVV.

The sample holds a few counts of this clonotype. The rearrangement joins TRBV15 to TRBJ1-2, with 11 bases matching TRBD1. The junction had 9 bases not matched to a gene; V was cut back by 1 base and J by 2 bases. The germline gives CDR1 LNHNV, CDR2 YYDKDF (reference sequence). The CDR3 length is 18 residues. The CDR3 DNA reads as TGTGCCACCAGCAGAGGAGAATTAGGGACAGGGGGAAACTATGGCTACACCTTC. It yields the protein CATSRGELGTGGNYGYTF.

Ten or more counts support this clonotype. The chain is built from TRBV7-2 and TRBJ1-5, with a possible D match to TRBD1 (5 bases). The V gene's germline CDR1 is SGHTA and CDR2 FQGNSA. Trimming removed 0 bases at V and 1 base at J, with 10 bases between. The CDR3 consists of 16 residues. The CDR3 DNA reads as TGTGCCAGCAGCTTAGCCGGGGGGAAGAGCAATCAGCCCCAGCATTTT. This codes for CASSLAGGKSNQPQHF.

There are many counts of this clonotype. The chain carries TRBV9 and TRBJ1-1; 7 bases align to TRBD1. The junction had 7 bases not matched to a gene; V was cut back by 7 bases and J by 1 base. The CDR3 is made up of 14 amino acids. Germline assignment: CDR1 SGDLS and CDR2 YYNGEE. CDR3 sequence: CASRRQGGNTEAFF. CDR3 in DNA: TGTGCCAGCCGCCGACAGGGAGGGAACACTGAAGCTTTCTTT.

In its sample, this clonotype was seen many times. V is TRBV27 and J is TRBJ1-2, with D perhaps TRBD1 (6 bases). Trimming removed 0 bases from V and 2 bases from J, with 13 bases in between. This CDR3 is built from 16 residues. Germline V gene data show CDR1 as MNHEY and CDR2 as SMNVEV (reference sequence). CDR3 DNA sequence: TGTGCCAGCAGTTTATCTCGGGGGGCTGGGAACTATGGCTACACCTTC. It codes for CASSLSRGAGNYGYTF.

The J gene is TRBJ1-1, the V gene TRBV24-1; TRBD1 matches 7 bases. Losses at the gene ends were 7 bases for V and 1 base for J; bases not matched to a gene: 5. The CDR3 is 14 residues long. Germline-derived CDR1 and CDR2 are KGHDR and SFDVKD. CDR3 in DNA: TGTGCCACCAGCCCCGGGACAGCGAACACTGAAGCTTTCTTT. It encodes CATSPGTANTEAFF.

This clonotype was seen ten or more times. This rearrangement joins TRBV14 to TRBJ2-2; TRBD2 is a possible D gene (6 bases). Per germline, CDR1 SGHDN and CDR2 FVKESK. V dropped 4 bases and J dropped 2 bases, with 11 bases sitting between them. CDR3 length: 15 residues. DNA of the CDR3: TGTGCCAGCAGCCCTTGGGACTTTAACACCGGGGAGCTGTTTTTT. It yields the protein CASSPWDFNTGELFF.

This clonotype occurred many times. The rearrangement links TRBV28 to TRBJ1-2; unclear D gene. Trimming left V 2 bases short and J 8 bases short, with 9 bases between. Looked up from germline, CDR1 is MDHEN and CDR2 is SYDVKM. The CDR3 covers 12 residues. Written as DNA, the CDR3 is TGTGCCAGCAGTTTAATTCCCTGGGGCTACACCTTC. It encodes CASSLIPWGYTF.

This clonotype was seen many times. The chain uses TRBV27 and TRBJ1-2, with D perhaps matching TRBD1 (5 bases). The CDR3 covers 15 residues. CDR1 is MNHEY and CDR2 is SMNVEV in the germline V gene (reference sequence). V dropped 6 bases and J dropped 1 base, with 15 bases sitting between them. CDR3: CASRGLGDGNYGYTF. The CDR3 nucleotides are TGTGCCAGCAGAGGCTTGGGGGACGGTAACTATGGCTACACCTTC.

At least ten counts were recorded for this clonotype. The J gene is TRBJ1-5, the V gene TRBV19, with D tentatively TRBD1 (6 bases). CDR3 length: 16 amino acids. Trimming cost V 1 base and J 4 bases, with 14 bases left between them. Germline CDR1 is LNHDA and CDR2 is SQIVND (reference sequence). The CDR3 sequence is CASSIGTALGNQPQHF. DNA of the CDR3: TGTGCCAGTAGTATAGGGACAGCCTTGGGAAATCAGCCCCAGCATTTT.

This clonotype was seen at least ten times. The V call is TRBV29-1, the J call TRBJ2-1; 10 bases align to TRBD2. This CDR3 has 13 amino acids. Germline V gene data show CDR1 as SQVTM and CDR2 as ANQGSEA. The V gene end was trimmed by 4 bases and the J gene end by 8 bases; junction bases not matched to a gene: 5. CDR3 coding DNA: TGCAGCGTTGTCCACGGACTAGCGGATGAGCAGTTCTTC. Protein product: CSVVHGLADEQFF.

This clonotype was detected ten times or more. A much larger clonotype is one base distant, so this may be a read error. The gene calls are TRBV12-3 or TRBV12-4 and TRBJ2-7; 7 positions match TRBD2. The CDR3 contains 14 residues. The CDR3 sequence is CTSSLRRELVEQYF. The CDR3 bases are TGTACCAGCAGTTTACGGCGGGAGCTAGTTGAGCAGTACTTC.

This clonotype was observed a few times. The chain joins TRBV6-1 to TRBJ2-7, with unresolved D. The CDR3 length is 14 residues. Germline CDR1 MNHNS, CDR2 SASEGT. Trimming shortened V by 11 bases and J by 3 bases, and 20 bases separated the two germline ends. CDR3 protein: CAGRGGILDYEQYF. DNA for the CDR3: TGTGCCGGACGTGGCGGAATTTTGGACTACGAGCAGTACTTC.

The chain joins TRBV30 to TRBJ1-2; no definite D call. Trimming stripped 5 bases from V and 4 bases from J, with 11 bases between. CDR1 and CDR2 from the germline V gene are GTSNPN and SVGIG (reference sequence). This CDR3 is 12 amino acids long. The CDR3 region is CAWHAVSYGYTF. CDR3 bases: TGTGCCTGGCACGCGGTATCCTATGGCTACACCTTC.

This clonotype has a count of ten or more. The gene calls are TRBV28 and TRBJ2-7; D is possibly TRBD2 (5 bases). CDR1 and CDR2 (germline): MDHEN, SYDVKM. V lost 6 bases and J 0 bases, leaving 12 bases between the germline ends. CDR3 length equals 14 residues. The CDR3 spells CASRVLGSSYEQYF. DNA of the CDR3: TGTGCCAGCAGAGTACTAGGGAGCTCCTACGAGCAGTACTTC.

This clonotype was observed at least ten times. The gene calls are TRBV6-5 and TRBJ2-7; 9 bases map to TRBD2. V trimming: 1 base; J trimming: 5 bases; junction bases outside the gene matches: 9. Looked up from germline, CDR1 is MNHEY and CDR2 is SVGAGI. CDR3 length: 16 amino acids. The CDR3: CASSYLLAGDGHEQYF. DNA for the CDR3: TGTGCCAGCAGTTACTTGTTAGCGGGAGATGGCCACGAGCAGTACTTC.

This clonotype was found many times. The genes are TRBV30 and TRBJ2-5, with a tentative D call TRBD1 (5 bases). This CDR3 has 13 amino acids. V was trimmed by 2 bases and J by 1 base, leaving 8 bases between them. Germline V gene lookup returns CDR1 GTSNPN and CDR2 SVGIG (reference sequence). The DNA for the CDR3 is TGTGCCTGGAGTATGGGGCTCCAAGAGACCCAGTACTTC. This translates into CAWSMGLQETQYF.

The V and J genes are TRBV11-2 and TRBJ2-7; no clear D gene. Germline loops: CDR1 SGHAT, CDR2 FQNNGV. This CDR3 has 14 amino acids. CDR3 residues: CLSSFNTGIYEQYF. The DNA of the CDR3 is TGTCTCAGCAGCTTTAACACTGGGATCTACGAGCAGTACTTC.

This chain links TRBV28 with TRBJ1-1, with D unresolved. There are 12 residues in the CDR3. CDR1 and CDR2 (germline): MDHEN, SYDVKM. The V end was cut by 3 bases, the J end by 6 bases, with 8 bases between. CDR3 residues: CASSLVPAEAFF. CDR3 bases: TGTGCCAGCAGTTTGGTTCCCGCTGAAGCTTTCTTT. Drawing the rest from reference TRBV28 and TRBJ1-1, the complete variable domain is DVKVTQSSRYLVKRTGEKVFLECVQDMDHENMFWYRQDPGLGLRLIYFSYDVKMKEKGDIPEGYSVSREKKERFSLILESASTNQTSMYLCASSLVPAEAFFGQGTRLTVV.

This clonotype was detected many times. This chain uses TRBV7-9 with TRBJ2-2, with TRBD2 matching over 8 bases. Losses at the gene ends were 1 base for V and 7 bases for J; bases not matched to a gene: 11. The germline gives CDR1 SEHNR, CDR2 FQNEAQ (reference sequence). The CDR3 contains 17 residues. As DNA, the CDR3 is TGTGCCAGCAGCTTAGTTCGGTCACTAGCGGAGGACGGGGAGCTGTTTTTT. Translating it yields CASSLVRSLAEDGELFF. Drawing the rest from reference TRBV7-9 and TRBJ2-2, the complete variable domain is DTGVSQNPRHKITKRGQNVTFRCDPISEHNRLYWYRQTLGQGPEFLTYFQNEAQLEKSRLLSDRFSAERPKGSFSTLEIQRTEQGDSAMYLCASSLVRSLAEDGELFFGEGSRLTVL.

The count of this clonotype is one. It may be a read error: a sequence one base away is much more abundant. The chain links TRBV29-1 to TRBJ1-1, with a weak D call TRBD1 (5 bases). The V and J ends lost 7 bases and 5 bases respectively, with 14 bases between them. This CDR3 is 12 amino acids long. Germline V lookup: CDR1 SQVTM, CDR2 ANQGSEA. The CDR3 coding sequence is TGCAGCGCTCTACAGGTGAGTACTGAAGCTTTCTTT. Translated, it gives CSALQVSTEAFF.